This entry lists 7 T cell receptor beta chains sequenced from one sample in a study of graft-versus-host responses after intestinal transplantation. Which antigens these TCRs recognize remains unknown. Method: immunoSEQ multiplex PCR; TCRdb's copy keeps in-frame clones and lacks some. Of 90,000 to 120,000 clones listed, about 87% are singletons. This sample comprised unstimulated CD4+ T cells sorted from spleen or lymph node cells, obtained before transplant. Source of these receptors: a human donor who was the organ donor for an intestinal transplant.

V is TRBV4-1 and J is TRBJ2-7; 7 bases map to TRBD2. The CDR3 runs to 16 residues. J gave up 4 bases and V 0 bases, and 9 bases lay outside the gene matches. CDR1 is MGHRA and CDR2 is YSYEKL in the germline V gene. The CDR3 reads CASSQDSGGGVYEQYF. The CDR3 nucleotides are TGCGCCAGCAGCCAAGATTCAGGTGGGGGGGTGTACGAGCAGTACTTC.

J is TRBJ1-1 and V is TRBV6-1, with D tentatively TRBD1 (6 bases). V was cut by 6 bases and J by 10 bases, with 21 bases left in between. From germline, CDR1 is MNHNS and CDR2 SASEGT. This CDR3 region has 14 residues. The CDR3 region has the DNA TGTGCCAGCAGGGACGGACAGAACGTTCTAGCAGCTTTCTTT. This translates into CASRDGQNVLAAFF.

The chain uses TRBV7-9 and TRBJ1-4, with no clear D. V was cut by 8 bases and J by 7 bases, with 11 bases left in between. This CDR3 comprises 12 residues. Germline V CDR1 and CDR2: SEHNR, FQNEAQ (reference sequence). CDR3 nucleotides: TGTGCCAGCTCGACCGGGCGTGAAAAACTGTTTTTT. This encodes CASSTGREKLFF.

The chain is built from TRBV6-6 and TRBJ1-5; maybe TRBD1 (5 bases). The CDR3 loop spans 16 amino acids. The V gene lost 6 bases and the J gene lost 1 base, with 16 bases spanning the gap. Germline V gene lookup returns CDR1 MNHNY and CDR2 SVGAGI (reference sequence). The CDR3: CASRLQASGSNQPQHF. Written as DNA, the CDR3 is TGTGCCAGCAGATTACAGGCTTCGGGCAGCAATCAGCCCCAGCATTTT.

This clone was seen only once. V gene TRBV19 combines with J gene TRBJ2-2; 11 bases agree with TRBD2. The V gene end was trimmed by 3 bases and the J gene end by 6 bases; junction bases not matched to a gene: 15. CDR1 and CDR2 (germline): LNHDA, SQIVND (reference sequence). The CDR3 extends over 19 amino acids. The DNA for the CDR3 is TGTGCCAGTAGTATTCTAGCGGGGGGCCGACCGGGGATAGCCGGGGAGCTGTTTTTT. Its protein is CASSILAGGRPGIAGELFF. Drawing the rest from reference TRBV19 and TRBJ2-2, the complete variable domain is DGGITQSPKYLFRKEGQNVTLSCEQNLNHDAMYWYRQDPGQGLRLIYYSQIVNDFQKGDIAEGYSVSREKKESFPLTVTSAQKNPTAFYLCASSILAGGRPGIAGELFFGEGSRLTVL.

This chain uses TRBV6-5 with TRBJ1-3, with a tentative D call TRBD1 (5 bases). V lost 0 bases to trimming and J lost 0 bases, with 9 bases between them. The CDR3 sequence is 16 residues long. Germline V lookup: CDR1 MNHEY, CDR2 SVGAGI. The CDR3 region is CASSYSGGNSGNTIYF. The DNA of the CDR3 is TGTGCCAGCAGTTACTCTGGGGGGAACTCTGGAAACACCATATATTTT.

The gene calls are TRBV6-5 and TRBJ1-5, with D possibly TRBD1 on 6 matching bases. The CDR3 totals 14 residues. From germline, CDR1 is MNHEY and CDR2 SVGAGI. V was trimmed by 1 base and J by 5 bases, leaving 9 bases between them. The CDR3 loop reads CASSYYRVDQPQHF. The CDR3 nucleotides read TGTGCCAGCAGTTACTACAGGGTGGATCAGCCCCAGCATTTT.